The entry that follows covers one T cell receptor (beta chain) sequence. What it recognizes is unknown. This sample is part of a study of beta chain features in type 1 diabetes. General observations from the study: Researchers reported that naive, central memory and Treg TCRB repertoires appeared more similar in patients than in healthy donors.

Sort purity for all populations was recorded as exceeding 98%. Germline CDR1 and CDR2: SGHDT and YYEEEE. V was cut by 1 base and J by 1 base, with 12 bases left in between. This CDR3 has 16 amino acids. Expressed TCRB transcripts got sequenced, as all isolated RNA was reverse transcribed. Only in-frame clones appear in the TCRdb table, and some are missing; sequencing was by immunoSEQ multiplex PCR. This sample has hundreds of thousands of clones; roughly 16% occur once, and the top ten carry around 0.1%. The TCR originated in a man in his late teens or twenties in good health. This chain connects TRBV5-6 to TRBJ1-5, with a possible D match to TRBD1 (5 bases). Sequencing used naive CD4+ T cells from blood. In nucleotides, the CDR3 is TGTGCCAGCAGCTTGTATTCAGGGAAGAGCAATCAGCCCCAGCATTTT. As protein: CASSLYSGKSNQPQHF. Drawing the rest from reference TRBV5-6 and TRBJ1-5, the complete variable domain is DAGVTQSPTHLIKTRGQQVTLRCSPKSGHDTVSWYQQALGQGPQFIFQYYEEEERQRGNFPDRFSGHQFPNYSSELNVNALLLGDSALYLCASSLYSGKSNQPQHFGDGTRLSIL.